The 28 T cell receptor beta chains below come from one sample, sequenced in a study of beta chain features in type 1 diabetes. Findings and limits, study-wide: People with Type 1 diabetes carried modestly yet significantly shorter TCRB CDR3s in all four CD4+ subsets.

cDNA synthesis used the whole RNA isolate, giving expressed TCRB sequences. Sequencing used immunoSEQ multiplex PCR; TCRdb keeps in-frame clones, though not all of them. Of more than 550,000 clones listed, roughly an eighth are singletons. These receptors' antigens are unknown. Sequencing was done on a sample of naive CD4+ T cells from blood. Receptors were obtained from a man between 18 and 29 years old with type 1 diabetes.

This chain connects TRBV28 to TRBJ2-3; 7 bases line up with TRBD2. Germline trimming cut 5 bases from V and 5 bases from J; bases unmatched to any gene: 13. Germline-derived CDR1 and CDR2 are MDHEN and SYDVKM. The CDR3 length is 16 residues. This CDR3 is CASSGGGVGWEDTQYF. CDR3 DNA: TGTGCCAGCAGTGGGGGAGGGGTCGGGTGGGAAGATACGCAGTATTTT.

As regards this clone: At the DNA level, this CDR3 is encoded by other sequences in the same sample as well. The J gene is TRBJ2-5, the V gene TRBV14; D is unclear. Trimming shortened V by 1 base and J by 1 base, and 4 bases separated the two germline ends. There are 13 residues in the CDR3. Germline V lookup: CDR1 SGHDN, CDR2 FVKESK. CDR3 residues: CASSQGLQETQYF. CDR3 nucleotides: TGTGCCAGCAGCCAAGGACTCCAAGAGACCCAGTACTTC.

V and J are TRBV4-1 and TRBJ1-2; D is unresolved. The CDR3 is 13 residues long. V lost 1 base, J lost 2 bases, and 5 bases lay in between. Germline-derived CDR1 and CDR2 are MGHRA and YSYEKL. CDR3 protein: CASSQVGNYGYTF. The CDR3 region has the DNA TGCGCCAGCAGCCAAGTCGGGAACTATGGCTACACCTTC.

Concerning this clone: The sample contains more than one DNA sequence encoding this CDR3. This chain joins TRBV28 and TRBJ2-1; tentatively, D is TRBD1 (6 bases). The CDR3 is made up of 14 amino acids. The V end was cut by 5 bases, the J end by 2 bases, with 10 bases between. Germline assignment: CDR1 MDHEN and CDR2 SYDVKM. In DNA, the CDR3 is TGTGCCAGCAGTCTACGGACAGCCTACAATGAGCAGTTCTTC. Protein product: CASSLRTAYNEQFF. Full variable domain (rest looked up from reference TRBV28 and TRBJ2-1): DVKVTQSSRYLVKRTGEKVFLECVQDMDHENMFWYRQDPGLGLRLIYFSYDVKMKEKGDIPEGYSVSREKKERFSLILESASTNQTSMYLCASSLRTAYNEQFFGPGTRLTVL.

The rearrangement uses TRBV5-6 and TRBJ2-7; 9 bases match TRBD2. V shed 4 bases, J shed 6 bases, and the junction held 11 bases outside the gene matches. The CDR3 covers 15 residues. The germline CDR1 and CDR2 sequences are SGHDT and YYEEEE. The CDR3 sequence is CASSANSLAGVEQYF. The CDR3 coding sequence is TGTGCCAGCAGCGCTAACAGTTTAGCGGGAGTCGAGCAGTACTTC.

In this sample, this clone turned up a few times. V gene TRBV11-2 combines with J gene TRBJ2-1; D is unclear. The CDR3 is 16 amino acids. Germline V gives CDR1 SGHAT, CDR2 FQNNGV. V was trimmed by 7 bases and J by 5 bases, leaving 21 bases between them. The CDR3 nucleotides read TGTGCCAGCACCTTTCTCGTCGGCCAAAGGGACAATGAGCAGTTCTTC. Translation gives CASTFLVGQRDNEQFF. The variable domain in full, completed from reference TRBV11-2 and TRBJ2-1, reads EAGVAQSPRYKIIEKRQSVAFWCNPISGHATLYWYQQILGQGPKLLIQFQNNGVVDDSQLPKDRFSAERLKGVDSTLKIQPAKLEDSAVYLCASTFLVGQRDNEQFFGPGTRLTVL.

The chain couples TRBV7-3 to TRBJ1-6; D is unclear. The germline CDR1 and CDR2 sequences are SGHTA and FQGTGA. The CDR3 sequence is 14 residues long. The V gene lost 5 bases and the J gene lost 7 bases, with 12 bases spanning the gap. DNA for the CDR3: TGTGCCAGCAGCGTCGGGCTGGTCAATTCACCCCTCCACTTT. Amino acid sequence: CASSVGLVNSPLHF. Full variable domain (remainder filled in from reference TRBV7-3 and TRBJ1-6): GAGVSQTPSNKVTEKGKYVELRCDPISGHTALYWYRQSLGQGPEFLIYFQGTGAADDSGLPNDRFFAVRPEGSVSTLKIQRTERGDSAVYLCASSVGLVNSPLHFGNGTRLTVT.

The V call is TRBV30, the J call TRBJ1-5; D gene uncertain. Trimming cost V 0 bases and J 9 bases, with 9 bases left between them. Germline CDR1 reads GTSNPN; CDR2 reads SVGIG (reference sequence). The CDR3 length is 12 residues. The chain's CDR3 is CAWSVGAGPQHF. CDR3 coding DNA: TGTGCCTGGAGTGTAGGTGCGGGGCCCCAGCATTTT.

The V call is TRBV7-9, the J call TRBJ1-1; tentatively, D is TRBD1 (6 bases). The V end lost 4 bases, the J end lost 5 bases, and 17 bases lay between the germline ends. Germline V lookup: CDR1 SEHNR, CDR2 FQNEAQ (reference sequence). The CDR3 totals 15 residues. CDR3 sequence reads: CASSSQGNFGTEAFF. For the CDR3, the DNA is TGTGCCAGCAGCTCCCAGGGGAACTTTGGGACTGAAGCTTTCTTT.

This clone was counted only a few times. The V gene is TRBV7-2, the J gene TRBJ1-5; 10 positions agree with TRBD1. CDR1 SGHTA and CDR2 FQGNSA come from the germline V gene. The J segment lost 7 bases and the V segment lost 5 bases, leaving 8 bases of the junction unmatched. This CDR3 comprises 15 residues. DNA for the CDR3: TGTGCCAGCAGCAGAATCGGGACAGGGGACCAGCCCCAGCATTTT. Protein: CASSRIGTGDQPQHF.

In this sample, this clone turned up a few times. CDR3 in DNA: TGTGCCAGCAGCGTAGCTGAAGGCGAGCAGTACTTC. It translates to CASSVAEGEQYF. This chain joins TRBV9 and TRBJ2-7; no clear D gene. Germline CDR1 reads SGDLS; CDR2 reads YYNGEE. The CDR3 has 12 residues. Trimming left V 0 bases short and J 6 bases short, with 7 bases between.

A few counts support this clone. The sample contains more than one DNA sequence encoding this CDR3. This sequence joins TRBV7-2 and TRBJ2-2, with D uncertain. This CDR3 is 12 amino acids long. Deletions cut 5 bases from V and 3 bases from J, with 4 bases between. The V gene's germline CDR1 is SGHTA and CDR2 FQGNSA. CDR3 nucleotides: TGTGCCAGCAGCCTGTACACCGGGGAGCTGTTTTTT. Translated, it gives CASSLYTGELFF.

The chain links TRBV30 to TRBJ2-3; no clear D. The CDR3 runs to 11 residues. Germline V gene lookup returns CDR1 GTSNPN and CDR2 SVGIG (reference sequence). The V and J ends lost 0 bases and 7 bases respectively, with 5 bases between them. CDR3 amino acids: CAWSVFNTQYF. The CDR3, as DNA: TGTGCCTGGAGTGTATTTAATACGCAGTATTTT.

The J gene is TRBJ2-1, the V gene TRBV5-1, with D unresolved. Trimming left V 3 bases short and J 0 bases short, with 10 bases between. Germline V CDR1 and CDR2: SGHRS, YFSETQ. The CDR3 has 15 amino acids. The CDR3 is CASSSYSNSYNEQFF. The CDR3, as DNA: TGCGCCAGCAGCTCTTACTCAAACTCCTACAATGAGCAGTTCTTC.

This clone was recorded a few times. This chain connects TRBV4-1 to TRBJ2-3; 9 bases fit TRBD2. Germline-derived CDR1 and CDR2 are MGHRA and YSYEKL. CDR3 length: 17 residues. The J segment lost 7 bases and the V segment lost 5 bases, leaving 16 bases of the junction unmatched. This CDR3 reads CASSSTIAGASRYTQYF. CDR3 coding DNA: TGCGCCAGCAGCTCGACGATAGCGGGAGCATCTAGGTATACGCAGTATTTT.

Comment on this clone: This CDR3 is also generated by other DNA sequences in the sample. V usage is TRBV9 and J usage is TRBJ2-3; 12 bases are shared with TRBD2. The length of the CDR3 is 15 residues. The germline CDR1 and CDR2 sequences are SGDLS and YYNGEE. Losses at the gene ends were 3 bases for V and 3 bases for J; bases not matched to a gene: 2. The CDR3: CASSATSGGTDTQYF. The DNA for the CDR3 is TGTGCCAGCAGCGCAACTAGCGGGGGGACAGATACGCAGTATTTT.

This clone turned up a few times. The chain couples TRBV28 to TRBJ2-3; D gene unclear. This CDR3 contains 13 residues. V was shortened by 8 bases and J by 8 bases, with 17 bases between the two germline ends. Germline V gene sequence: CDR1 MDHEN, CDR2 SYDVKM. The CDR3 region has the DNA TGTGCCAGCTTACCGGGTGGGTCACGTACGCAGTATTTT. It is translated as CASLPGGSRTQYF.

This clone was counted only a few times. The chain links TRBV27 to TRBJ2-5; D might be TRBD1 or TRBD2, each matching 5 bases. Germline V lookup: CDR1 MNHEY, CDR2 SMNVEV (reference sequence). Trimming stripped 3 bases from V and 2 bases from J, with 10 bases between. The CDR3 has 14 amino acids. The CDR3: CASSFRDGQETQYF. The CDR3 coding sequence is TGTGCCAGCAGTTTCCGGGACGGTCAAGAGACCCAGTACTTC.

This clone was seen a handful of times. The V call is TRBV6-5, the J call TRBJ2-1, with D tentatively TRBD1 or TRBD2 (5 bases each). From germline, CDR1 is MNHEY and CDR2 SVGAGI. V was shortened by 5 bases and J by 6 bases, with 17 bases between the two germline ends. This CDR3 is 15 amino acids long. The CDR3: CASSPIPGRTNEQFF. DNA for the CDR3: TGTGCCAGCAGTCCTATTCCGGGACGAACCAATGAGCAGTTCTTC.

V gene TRBV27 combines with J gene TRBJ2-1; the D gene is possibly TRBD1 (5 bases). V was cut by 1 base and J by 9 bases, with 10 bases left in between. This CDR3 has 13 amino acids. The V gene's germline CDR1 is MNHEY and CDR2 SMNVEV (reference sequence). CDR3 nucleotides: TGTGCCAGCAGTTTATGGGATAGGGGTGAGCAGTTCTTC. It is translated as CASSLWDRGEQFF.

The chain recombines TRBV10-3 with TRBJ2-3; 7 bases are shared with TRBD2. The junction had 8 bases not matched to a gene; V was cut back by 7 bases and J by 1 base. Germline V gene lookup returns CDR1 ENHRY and CDR2 SYGVKD. The CDR3 is 15 amino acids. The chain's CDR3 is CAITRGVGGTDTQYF. The CDR3 nucleotides are TGTGCCATCACCCGGGGGGTCGGGGGCACAGATACGCAGTATTTT.

This clone was found a few times. The chain employs TRBV9 and TRBJ1-2; 11 bases map to TRBD1. The CDR3 length is 18 residues. V trimming: 3 bases; J trimming: 1 base; junction bases outside the gene matches: 11. Germline V gene lookup returns CDR1 SGDLS and CDR2 YYNGEE. CDR3 residues: CASSAGTGGSWRNYGYTF. CDR3 nucleotides: TGTGCCAGCAGCGCCGGGACAGGGGGATCTTGGCGTAACTATGGCTACACCTTC.

J is TRBJ1-2 and V is TRBV15; no definite D call. The germline gives CDR1 LNHNV, CDR2 YYDKDF (reference sequence). Trimming stripped 1 base from V and 8 bases from J, with 11 bases between. This CDR3 region has 13 residues. The CDR3 bases are TGTGCCACCAGCAGAGGAGGGCTTGACGGCTACACCTTC. It specifies CATSRGGLDGYTF.

The sample holds a few counts of this clone. This sequence joins TRBV2 and TRBJ2-5; 10 bases align to TRBD2. Germline CDR1 is SNHLY and CDR2 is FYNNEI. The CDR3 runs 15 residues. J gave up 6 bases and V 6 bases, and 10 bases lay outside the gene matches. The CDR3 nucleotides are TGTGCCAGCAGAGATGGACTAGCGGCGGGGAAGACCCAGTACTTC. This codes for CASRDGLAAGKTQYF. Filled out from reference TRBV2 and TRBJ2-5, the complete variable domain reads EPEVTQTPSHQVTQMGQEVILRCVPISNHLYFYWYRQILGQKVEFLVSFYNNEISEKSEIFDDQFSVERPDGSNFTLKIRSTKLEDSAMYFCASRDGLAAGKTQYFGPGTRLLVL.

In its sample, this clone was seen a few times. This chain connects TRBV5-6 to TRBJ2-1; D is possibly TRBD1 or TRBD2 (5 bases each). The CDR3 runs 16 residues. The V end lost 1 base, the J end lost 3 bases, and 14 bases lay between the germline ends. Germline CDR1 is SGHDT and CDR2 is YYEEEE. CDR3 nucleotides: TGTGCCAGCAGCTTGAGATTGGGGGTATTCTACAATGAGCAGTTCTTC. It is translated as CASSLRLGVFYNEQFF.

This clone turned up a few times. The identical CDR3 is also encoded by other nucleotide sequences in the sample. J is TRBJ2-1 and V is TRBV30; D unclear. The CDR3 length is 11 residues. Germline loops: CDR1 GTSNPN, CDR2 SVGIG (reference sequence). The V gene lost 2 bases and the J gene lost 7 bases, with 6 bases spanning the gap. The CDR3 reads CAWSLGNEQFF. CDR3 nucleotides: TGTGCCTGGAGTCTAGGGAATGAGCAGTTCTTC.

The V and J genes are TRBV10-3 and TRBJ1-5, with D maybe TRBD1 (5 bases). V was clipped by 3 bases and J by 4 bases, with 7 bases between them. CDR1 is ENHRY and CDR2 is SYGVKD in the germline V gene. CDR3 length: 13 residues. CDR3 in DNA: TGTGCCATCAGTGACCGGGGGAATCAGCCCCAGCATTTT. It encodes CAISDRGNQPQHF.

The chain has TRBV13 and TRBJ2-1; the D gene is possibly TRBD1 (5 bases). With 0 bases removed from V and 8 bases from J, the gap between germline ends came to 14 bases. The CDR3 extends over 15 amino acids. Looked up from germline, CDR1 is PRHDT and CDR2 is FYEKMQ (reference sequence). CDR3 protein: CASSLGQQGNHEQFF. The CDR3 DNA reads TGTGCCAGCAGCTTAGGTCAGCAGGGTAACCATGAGCAGTTCTTC.